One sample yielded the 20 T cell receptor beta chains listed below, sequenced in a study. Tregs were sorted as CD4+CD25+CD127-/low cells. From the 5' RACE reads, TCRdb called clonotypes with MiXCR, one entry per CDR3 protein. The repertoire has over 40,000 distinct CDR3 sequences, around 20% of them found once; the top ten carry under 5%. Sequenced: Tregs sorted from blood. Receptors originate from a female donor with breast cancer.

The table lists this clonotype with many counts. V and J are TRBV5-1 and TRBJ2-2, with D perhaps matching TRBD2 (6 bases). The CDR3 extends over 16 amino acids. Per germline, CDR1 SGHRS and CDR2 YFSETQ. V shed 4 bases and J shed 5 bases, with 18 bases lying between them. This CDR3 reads CASSGGTRLGTGELFF. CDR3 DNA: TGCGCCAGCAGCGGGGGGACTCGCCTTGGGACCGGGGAGCTGTTTTTT.

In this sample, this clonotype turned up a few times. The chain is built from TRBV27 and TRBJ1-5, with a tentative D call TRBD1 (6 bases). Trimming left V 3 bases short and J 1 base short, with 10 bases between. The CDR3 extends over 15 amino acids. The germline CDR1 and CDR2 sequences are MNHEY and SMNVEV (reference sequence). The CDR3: CASSLGGASNQPQHF. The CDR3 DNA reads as TGTGCCAGCAGTTTGGGGGGGGCGAGCAATCAGCCCCAGCATTTT.

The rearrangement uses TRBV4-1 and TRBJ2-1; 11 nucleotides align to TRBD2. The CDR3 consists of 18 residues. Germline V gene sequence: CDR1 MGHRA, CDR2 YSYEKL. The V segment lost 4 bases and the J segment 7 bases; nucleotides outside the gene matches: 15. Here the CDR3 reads CASSPLPPLAGGNNEQFF. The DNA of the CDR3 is TGCGCCAGCAGCCCGCTCCCGCCTCTAGCGGGAGGAAATAATGAGCAGTTCTTC.

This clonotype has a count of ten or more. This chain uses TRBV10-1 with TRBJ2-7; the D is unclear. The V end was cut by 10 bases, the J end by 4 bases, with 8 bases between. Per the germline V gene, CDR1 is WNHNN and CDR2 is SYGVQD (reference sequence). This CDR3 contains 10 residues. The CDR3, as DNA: TGCGCCATAGAGTTATACGAGCAGTACTTC. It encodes CAIELYEQYF.

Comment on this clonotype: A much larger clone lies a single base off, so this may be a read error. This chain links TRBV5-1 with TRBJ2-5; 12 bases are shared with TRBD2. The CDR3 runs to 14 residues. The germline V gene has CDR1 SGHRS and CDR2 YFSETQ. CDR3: CTSSSTSGSETQYF. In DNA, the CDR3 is TGCACCAGCAGTTCGACTAGCGGGAGCGAGACCCAGTACTTC. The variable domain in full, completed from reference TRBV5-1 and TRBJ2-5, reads KAGVTQTPRYLIKTRGQQVTLSCSPISGHRSVSWYQQTPGQGLQFLFEYFSETQRNKGNFPGRFSGRQFSNSRSEMNVSTLELGDSALYLCTSSSTSGSETQYFGPGTRLLVL.

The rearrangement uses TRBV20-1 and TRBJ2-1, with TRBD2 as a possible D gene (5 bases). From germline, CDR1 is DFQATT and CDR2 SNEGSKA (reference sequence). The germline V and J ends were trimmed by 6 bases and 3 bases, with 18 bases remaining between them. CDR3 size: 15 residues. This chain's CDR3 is CSAPSGSGDYNEQFF. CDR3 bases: TGCAGTGCCCCATCGGGGAGCGGAGACTACAATGAGCAGTTCTTC.

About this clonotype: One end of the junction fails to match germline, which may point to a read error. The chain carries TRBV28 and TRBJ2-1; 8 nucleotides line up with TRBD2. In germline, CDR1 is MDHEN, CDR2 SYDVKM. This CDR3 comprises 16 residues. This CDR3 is CASSLPGGDFWGEQVF. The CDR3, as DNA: TGTGCCAGCAGTTTGCCCGGGGGGGATTTTTGGGGTGAGCAGGTCTTC.

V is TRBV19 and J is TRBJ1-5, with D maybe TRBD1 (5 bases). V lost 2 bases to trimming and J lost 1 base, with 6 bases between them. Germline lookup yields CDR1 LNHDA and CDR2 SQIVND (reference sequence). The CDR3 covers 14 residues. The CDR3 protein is CASSIWDSNQPQHF. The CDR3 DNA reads TGTGCCAGTAGTATATGGGACAGCAATCAGCCCCAGCATTTT. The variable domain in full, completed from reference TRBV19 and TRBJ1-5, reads DGGITQSPKYLFRKEGQNVTLSCEQNLNHDAMYWYRQDPGQGLRLIYYSQIVNDFQKGDIAEGYSVSREKKESFPLTVTSAQKNPTAFYLCASSIWDSNQPQHFGDGTRLSIL.

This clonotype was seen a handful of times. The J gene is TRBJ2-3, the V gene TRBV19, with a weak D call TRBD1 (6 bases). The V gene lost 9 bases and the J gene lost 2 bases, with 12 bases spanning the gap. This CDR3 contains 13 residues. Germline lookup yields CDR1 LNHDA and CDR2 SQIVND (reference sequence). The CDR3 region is CASTRDNTDTQYF. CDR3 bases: TGTGCCAGCACCCGGGACAACACAGATACGCAGTATTTT.

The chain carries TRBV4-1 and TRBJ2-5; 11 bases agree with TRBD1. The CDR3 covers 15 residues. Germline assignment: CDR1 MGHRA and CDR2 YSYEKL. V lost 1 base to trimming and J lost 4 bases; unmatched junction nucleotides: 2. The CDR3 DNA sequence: TGCGCCAGCAGCCAAGTAGGGACAGGGGGAGAGACCCAGTACTTC. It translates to CASSQVGTGGETQYF.

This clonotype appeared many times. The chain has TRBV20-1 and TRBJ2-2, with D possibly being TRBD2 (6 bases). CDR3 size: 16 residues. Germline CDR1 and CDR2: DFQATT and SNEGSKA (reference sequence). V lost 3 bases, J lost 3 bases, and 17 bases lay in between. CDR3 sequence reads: CSARRMEGQDTGELFF. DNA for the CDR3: TGCAGTGCTAGGCGAATGGAGGGGCAGGACACCGGGGAGCTGTTTTTT.

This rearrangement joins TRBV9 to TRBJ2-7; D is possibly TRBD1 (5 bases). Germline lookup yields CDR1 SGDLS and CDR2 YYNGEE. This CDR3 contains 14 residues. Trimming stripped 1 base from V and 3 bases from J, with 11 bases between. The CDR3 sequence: CASSVSTGNYEQYF. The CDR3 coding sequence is TGTGCCAGCAGCGTAAGTACAGGCAACTACGAGCAGTACTTC.

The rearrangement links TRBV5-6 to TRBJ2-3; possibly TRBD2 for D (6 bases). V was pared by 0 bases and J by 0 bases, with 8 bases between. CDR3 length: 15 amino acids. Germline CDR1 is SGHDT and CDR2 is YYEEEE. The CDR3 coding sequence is TGTGCCAGCAGCTTGGTCGGGACTAGCACAGATACGCAGTATTTT. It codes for CASSLVGTSTDTQYF.

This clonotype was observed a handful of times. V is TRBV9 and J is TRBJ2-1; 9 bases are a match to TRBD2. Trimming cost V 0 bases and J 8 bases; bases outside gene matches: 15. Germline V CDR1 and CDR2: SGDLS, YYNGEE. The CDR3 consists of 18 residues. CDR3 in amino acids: CASSVAGAGLAGRYEQFF. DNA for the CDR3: TGTGCCAGCAGCGTAGCTGGGGCTGGGCTAGCGGGGAGGTATGAGCAGTTCTTC.

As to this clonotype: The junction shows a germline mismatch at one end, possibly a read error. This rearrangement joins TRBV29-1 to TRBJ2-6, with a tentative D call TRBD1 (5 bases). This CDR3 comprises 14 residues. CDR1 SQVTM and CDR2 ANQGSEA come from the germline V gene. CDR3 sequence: CSVERSPGANVVTF. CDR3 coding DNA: TGCAGCGTTGAACGCAGCCCTGGGGCCAACGTCGTGACTTTC. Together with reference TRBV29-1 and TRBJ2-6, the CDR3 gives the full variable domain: SAVISQKPSRDICQRGTSLTIQCQVDSQVTMMFWYRQQPGQSLTLIATANQGSEATYESGFVIDKFPISRPNLTFSTLTVSNMSPEDSSIYLCSVERSPGANVVTFGAGSRLTVL.

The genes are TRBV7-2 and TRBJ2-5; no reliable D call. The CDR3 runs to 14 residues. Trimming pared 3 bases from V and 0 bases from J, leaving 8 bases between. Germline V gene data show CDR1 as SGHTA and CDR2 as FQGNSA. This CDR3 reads CASSLWSYQETQYF. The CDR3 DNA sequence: TGTGCCAGCAGCTTGTGGTCGTACCAAGAGACCCAGTACTTC. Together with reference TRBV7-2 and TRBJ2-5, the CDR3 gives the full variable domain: GAGVSQSPSNKVTEKGKDVELRCDPISGHTALYWYRQSLGQGLEFLIYFQGNSAPDKSGLPSDRFSAERTGGSVSTLTIQRTQQEDSAVYLCASSLWSYQETQYFGPGTRLLVL.

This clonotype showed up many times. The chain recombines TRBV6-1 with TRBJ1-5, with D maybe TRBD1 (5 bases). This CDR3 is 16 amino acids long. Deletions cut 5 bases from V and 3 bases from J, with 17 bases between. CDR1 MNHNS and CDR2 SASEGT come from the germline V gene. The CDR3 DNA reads TGTGCCAGCAGTCGTGATGGGGACCTAGTCAATCAGCCCCAGCATTTT. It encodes CASSRDGDLVNQPQHF.

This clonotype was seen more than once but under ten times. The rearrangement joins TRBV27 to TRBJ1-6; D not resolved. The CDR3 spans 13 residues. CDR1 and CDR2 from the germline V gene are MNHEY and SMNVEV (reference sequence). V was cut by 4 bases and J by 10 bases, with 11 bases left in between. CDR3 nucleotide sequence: TGTGCCAGCAGTTGGGCGGCGGGGTCACCCCTCCACTTT. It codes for CASSWAAGSPLHF.

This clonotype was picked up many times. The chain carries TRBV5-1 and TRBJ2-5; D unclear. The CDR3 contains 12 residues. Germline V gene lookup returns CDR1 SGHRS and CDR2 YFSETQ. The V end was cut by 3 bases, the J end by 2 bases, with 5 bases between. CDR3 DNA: TGCGCCAGCAGCTGGGAACAAGAGACCCAGTACTTC. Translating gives CASSWEQETQYF.

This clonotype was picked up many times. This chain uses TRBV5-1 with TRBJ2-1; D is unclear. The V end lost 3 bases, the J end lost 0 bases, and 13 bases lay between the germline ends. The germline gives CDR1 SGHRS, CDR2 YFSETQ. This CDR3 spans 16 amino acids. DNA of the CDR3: TGCGCCAGCAGCTCCCAAGTTGCGAGCTCCTACAATGAGCAGTTCTTC. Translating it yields CASSSQVASSYNEQFF.